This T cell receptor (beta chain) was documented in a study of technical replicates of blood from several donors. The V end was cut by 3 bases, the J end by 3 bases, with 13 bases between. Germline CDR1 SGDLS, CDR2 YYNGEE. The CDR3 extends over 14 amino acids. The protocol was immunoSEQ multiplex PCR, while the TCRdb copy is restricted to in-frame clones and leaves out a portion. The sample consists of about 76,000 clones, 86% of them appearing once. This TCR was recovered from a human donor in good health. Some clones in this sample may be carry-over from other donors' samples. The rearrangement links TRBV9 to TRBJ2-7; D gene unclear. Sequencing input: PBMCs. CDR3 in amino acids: CASSAYSRSYEQYF. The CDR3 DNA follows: TGTGCCAGCAGCGCCTACTCAAGGAGCTACGAGCAGTACTTC.